The 7 T cell receptor beta chains listed next were all sequenced from one sample in a study of cytomegalovirus exposure and HLA in healthy donors. TCRdb's table, derived via immunoSEQ multiplex PCR, lists solely in-frame clones and lacks some. Of 60,000 to 75,000 clones detected, 90% to 97% appear once; the ten largest clones hold around 0.83%. Sequencing was performed on PBMCs. The origin of the receptors is a young man in good health and CMV-seronegative.

A note on this clone: Compared with germline, one end of the junction differs, possibly owing to a read error. This chain joins TRBV6-5 and TRBJ1-1, with 10 nucleotides matching TRBD1. The length of the CDR3 is 13 residues. Looked up from germline, CDR1 is MNHEY and CDR2 is SVGAGI. The CDR3, as DNA: TGTGCCAACAGTTACTCGGGACAGGGGGAAGCTTTCTTT. Translating it yields CANSYSGQGEAFF.

The chain is built from TRBV2 and TRBJ1-5; D remains unclear. The germline V gene encodes CDR1 SNHLY and CDR2 FYNNEI. Deletions cut 1 base from V and 6 bases from J, with 13 bases between. This CDR3 contains 15 residues. The CDR3 nucleotides are TGTGCCAGCAGTGAAGTCCTTGAGCTGCCTCAGCCCCAGCATTTT. It is translated as CASSEVLELPQPQHF. The variable domain in full, completed from reference TRBV2 and TRBJ1-5, reads EPEVTQTPSHQVTQMGQEVILRCVPISNHLYFYWYRQILGQKVEFLVSFYNNEISEKSEIFDDQFSVERPDGSNFTLKIRSTKLEDSAMYFCASSEVLELPQPQHFGDGTRLSIL.

This clone was counted a single time. The rearrangement uses TRBV19 and TRBJ2-7; TRBD2 is a possible D gene (5 bases). CDR3 length: 16 residues. Trimming stripped 0 bases from V and 3 bases from J, with 15 bases between. CDR1 and CDR2 from the germline V gene are LNHDA and SQIVND (reference sequence). Written as DNA, the CDR3 is TGTGCCAGTAGTATAGATGCTGTCTCGGGGAGCTACGAGCAGTACTTC. This sequence encodes CASSIDAVSGSYEQYF. The whole variable domain, filled in from reference TRBV19 and TRBJ2-7, reads DGGITQSPKYLFRKEGQNVTLSCEQNLNHDAMYWYRQDPGQGLRLIYYSQIVNDFQKGDIAEGYSVSREKKESFPLTVTSAQKNPTAFYLCASSIDAVSGSYEQYFGPGTRLTVT.

The chain uses TRBV28 and TRBJ2-2; 14 bases are shared with TRBD2. CDR1 and CDR2 (germline): MDHEN, SYDVKM. This CDR3 comprises 17 residues. Losses at the gene ends were 1 base for V and 8 bases for J; bases not matched to a gene: 6. Here the CDR3 DNA reads TGTGCCAGCAGTTTATTTGCGGGACTAGCGGGAGTAGGGGAGCTGTTTTTT. It yields the protein CASSLFAGLAGVGELFF.

The rearrangement links TRBV2 to TRBJ2-5; 7 nucleotides match TRBD2. Germline-derived CDR1 and CDR2 are SNHLY and FYNNEI. V dropped 10 bases and J dropped 5; count of bases not matched to a gene: 13. This CDR3 spans 14 amino acids. CDR3 bases: TGTGCCACATACTCGGGGAGGGGAGGTGAGACCCAGTACTTC. This gives the protein CATYSGRGGETQYF. The complete variable domain, with remaining parts taken from reference TRBV2 and TRBJ2-5, reads EPEVTQTPSHQVTQMGQEVILRCVPISNHLYFYWYRQILGQKVEFLVSFYNNEISEKSEIFDDQFSVERPDGSNFTLKIRSTKLEDSAMYFCATYSGRGGETQYFGPGTRLLVL.

J is TRBJ2-7 and V is TRBV27; TRBD2 agrees at 10 bases. Trimming took 5 bases from V and 1 from J; bases not matched to a gene: 8. The CDR3 is made up of 16 amino acids. CDR1 MNHEY and CDR2 SMNVEV come from the germline V gene (reference sequence). The CDR3 is CASSEGLAGGSYEQYF. DNA for the CDR3: TGTGCCAGCAGTGAGGGATTAGCGGGAGGTTCCTACGAGCAGTACTTC.

This clone was seen just once. Other DNA sequences within the sample encode an identical CDR3. This chain uses TRBV28 with TRBJ2-1; D uncertain. Looked up from germline, CDR1 is MDHEN and CDR2 is SYDVKM. V was shortened by 2 bases and J by 0 bases, with 5 bases between the two germline ends. This CDR3 spans 14 amino acids. This CDR3 is CASSLGSSYNEQFF. DNA of the CDR3: TGTGCCAGCAGTTTAGGCAGCTCCTACAATGAGCAGTTCTTC.